The 15 T cell receptor beta chains listed next were all sequenced from one sample in a study of blood T cell repertoires in COVID-19 (dated by TCRdb to between 2020 and 2021). Receptor libraries were prepared by the immunoSEQ multiplex PCR assay. As stored in TCRdb, this immuneACCESS dataset retains in-frame rearrangements with V and J assigned. A fraction of the clones does not appear; measured against another copy, unresolved V genes explain less than half of the discrepancy, and the remainder lacks a known reason. The sample contains 150,000 to 200,000 clones, approximately 86% of them found a single time. The ten largest clones capture about 9.7% of the sample. The sequencing sample was made of peripheral blood. Receptor source: a man aged 45-65 years with active or convalescent COVID-19.

On this clone: One junction end disagrees with the germline gene, perhaps due to a read error. V and J are TRBV19 and TRBJ1-3, with 7 bases identical to TRBD1. Germline V gene data show CDR1 as LNHDA and CDR2 as SQIVND (reference sequence). The CDR3 spans 11 residues. CDR3 loop: CGTAEENTIYF. CDR3 sequence (DNA): TGCGGGACAGCCGAGGAAAACACCATATATTTT. Filled out from reference TRBV19 and TRBJ1-3, the complete variable domain reads DGGITQSPKYLFRKEGQNVTLSCEQNLNHDAMYWYRQDPGQGLRLIYYSQIVNDFQKGDIAEGYSVSREKKESFPLTVTSAQKNPTAFYLCGTAEENTIYFGEGSWLTVV.

This chain uses TRBV10-3 with TRBJ1-2; D is ambiguous. Germline V lookup: CDR1 ENHRY, CDR2 SYGVKD. V was trimmed by 2 bases and J by 3 bases, leaving 7 bases between them. The CDR3 length is 13 residues. CDR3 DNA sequence: TGTGCCATCAGTGAGGGAGTCGACTATGGCTACACCTTC. This gives the protein CAISEGVDYGYTF.

V is TRBV6-5 and J is TRBJ2-5, with 7 bases aligning to TRBD2. CDR1 and CDR2 (germline): MNHEY, SVGAGI. The CDR3 is made up of 15 amino acids. The V segment lost 6 bases and the J segment 1 base; nucleotides outside the gene matches: 8. The CDR3 sequence: CASSPGGGLQETQYF. CDR3 nucleotide sequence: TGTGCCAGCAGCCCAGGCGGGGGACTCCAAGAGACCCAGTACTTC.

As DNA, the CDR3 is TGTGCCAGCAGTCTTTGGTCAGGGGATGAAAAACTGTTTTTT. It translates to CASSLWSGDEKLFF. The chain links TRBV6-2 or TRBV6-3 to TRBJ1-4, with D perhaps TRBD1 (6 bases). The germline CDR1 and CDR2 sequences are MNHEY and SVGEGT. The V and J ends lost 5 bases and 6 bases respectively, with 13 bases between them. CDR3 length equals 14 residues.

V is TRBV4-3 and J is TRBJ2-4; 7 bases agree with TRBD1. Germline V gene sequence: CDR1 LGHNA, CDR2 YSLEER. Unmatched junction bases numbered 3, after V lost 2 bases and J lost 2 bases. The CDR3 contains 15 residues. The CDR3 spells CASSQQTGTKNIQYF. The DNA of the CDR3 is TGCGCCAGCAGCCAACAGACAGGGACCAAAAACATTCAGTACTTC.

This chain connects TRBV12-3 or TRBV12-4 to TRBJ2-5; no clear D gene. Trimming shortened V by 2 bases and J by 1 base, and 5 bases separated the two germline ends. The length of the CDR3 is 13 residues. The CDR3 protein is CASSLQAQETQYF. The CDR3 DNA reads as TGTGCCAGCAGTTTACAGGCCCAAGAGACCCAGTACTTC.

The chain joins TRBV28 to TRBJ2-3; the match to TRBD2 covers 8 bases. This CDR3 region has 16 residues. J was trimmed by 4 bases and V by 6 bases; bases with no gene match: 12. The germline V gene encodes CDR1 MDHEN and CDR2 SYDVKM. The CDR3 DNA follows: TGTGCCAGCAGCGTCCGGGGGGGAACCCCTTCAGATACGCAGTATTTT. It encodes CASSVRGGTPSDTQYF.

This chain connects TRBV14 to TRBJ1-3, with a weak D call TRBD1 (6 bases). Germline V gene sequence: CDR1 SGHDN, CDR2 FVKESK. This CDR3 spans 16 amino acids. V lost 1 base, J lost 4 bases, and 14 bases lay in between. The CDR3 loop reads CASSQARQASGNTIYF. CDR3 nucleotide sequence: TGTGCCAGCAGCCAAGCCCGACAGGCTAGCGGAAACACCATATATTTT. The complete variable domain, with remaining parts taken from reference TRBV14 and TRBJ1-3, reads EAGVTQFPSHSVIEKGQTVTLRCDPISGHDNLYWYRRVMGKEIKFLLHFVKESKQDESGMPNNRFLAERTGGTYSTLKVQPAELEDSGVYFCASSQARQASGNTIYFGEGSWLTVV.

The CDR3 DNA is TGTGCCAGTAGTATCGCCCCGGACAGGGTTATTGACACCGGGGAGCTGTTTTTT. This gives the protein CASSIAPDRVIDTGELFF. V gene TRBV19 combines with J gene TRBJ2-2; TRBD1 aligns across 8 bases. CDR1 LNHDA and CDR2 SQIVND come from the germline V gene (reference sequence). The V and J ends lost 3 bases and 3 bases, in that order; junction bases with no gene match: 12. The CDR3 extends over 18 amino acids.

V and J are TRBV7-3 and TRBJ2-1, with D maybe TRBD2 (6 bases). Germline CDR1 reads SGHTA; CDR2 reads FQGTGA. Trimming cost V 2 bases and J 7 bases, with 18 bases left between them. The CDR3 contains 16 residues. CDR3 DNA sequence: TGTGCCAGCAGCTTAGGAACGGGAGCAGGGCAGAATGAGCAGTTCTTC. It translates to CASSLGTGAGQNEQFF. Full variable domain (remainder filled in from reference TRBV7-3 and TRBJ2-1): GAGVSQTPSNKVTEKGKYVELRCDPISGHTALYWYRQSLGQGPEFLIYFQGTGAADDSGLPNDRFFAVRPEGSVSTLKIQRTERGDSAVYLCASSLGTGAGQNEQFFGPGTRLTVL.

This clone was recorded only once. This chain connects TRBV6-5 to TRBJ2-4; TRBD2 is a possible D gene (6 bases). V lost 2 bases and J 3 bases, leaving 11 bases between the germline ends. This CDR3 comprises 15 residues. From germline, CDR1 is MNHEY and CDR2 SVGAGI. The CDR3 loop is CASSYLGSVKNIQYF. CDR3 bases: TGTGCCAGCAGTTACCTCGGGAGTGTCAAAAACATTCAGTACTTC.

CDR3 bases: TGTGCCAGCAGCTTAACGGCGGGGACGGAGAACACCGGGGAGCTGTTTTTT. Its protein is CASSLTAGTENTGELFF. V usage is TRBV7-6 and J usage is TRBJ2-2; D is possibly TRBD2 (6 bases). V was shortened by 2 bases and J by 1 base, with 14 bases between the two germline ends. The CDR3 has 17 residues. Germline V gene data show CDR1 as SGHVS and CDR2 as FNYEAQ.

This clone is a singleton in its sample. The J gene is TRBJ2-2, the V gene TRBV14; tentatively, D is TRBD2 (6 bases). The V end was cut by 6 bases, the J end by 5 bases, with 13 bases between. Germline lookup yields CDR1 SGHDN and CDR2 FVKESK. This CDR3 is 14 amino acids long. CDR3 in amino acids: CASSSGLMTGELFF. The CDR3, as DNA: TGTGCCAGCAGTAGCGGTTTAATGACCGGGGAGCTGTTTTTT.

The chain employs TRBV5-6 and TRBJ1-5, with TRBD1 matching over 9 bases. V was clipped by 0 bases and J by 7 bases; unmatched bases: 5. Germline V lookup: CDR1 SGHDT, CDR2 YYEEEE. This CDR3 is 15 amino acids long. This CDR3 reads CASSLGQGVSQPQHF. The CDR3, as DNA: TGTGCCAGCAGCTTGGGACAGGGGGTATCGCAGCCCCAGCATTTT.

This chain connects TRBV6-2 or TRBV6-3 to TRBJ2-2; maybe TRBD1 (8 bases). Trimming pared 2 bases from V and 3 bases from J, leaving 16 bases between. Germline V gives CDR1 MNHEY, CDR2 SVGEGT. The CDR3 length is 17 residues. The CDR3 region has the DNA TGTGCCAGCAGTTACCTTGACAGGGGAGGGTACACCGGGGAGCTGTTTTTT. Encoded protein: CASSYLDRGGYTGELFF.